The 7 T cell receptor beta chains below come from one sample, sequenced in a study of blood T cell repertoires in COVID-19. The data were produced by immunoSEQ multiplex PCR, yet TCRdb's version contains in-frame clones alone and is incomplete. The table lists some 250,000 clones, roughly 90% of them singletons, with 7.2% in the top ten. Sequenced sample: peripheral blood. These receptors were taken from a man aged 55 to 69 who had recovered from COVID-19.

This chain links TRBV11-2 with TRBJ2-7; D might be TRBD2 (7 bases). Germline V gene data show CDR1 as SGHAT and CDR2 as FQNNGV. Trimming left V 3 bases short and J 4 bases short, with 16 bases between. CDR3 length equals 15 residues. CDR3 amino acids: CASSFATGGFYEQYF. In DNA form, the CDR3 reads TGTGCCAGCAGCTTTGCGACGGGGGGCTTTTACGAGCAGTACTTC.

This clone was detected only once. The CDR3 sequence: CASSLVPAGGLSDTQYF. The CDR3 DNA sequence: TGTGCCAGCAGCTTAGTCCCAGCGGGGGGCCTATCGGATACGCAGTATTTT. The chain carries TRBV11-2 and TRBJ2-3, with TRBD2 matching 9 bases. CDR1 and CDR2 from the germline V gene are SGHAT and FQNNGV. The CDR3 is 17 amino acids. With 1 base clipped from V and 6 bases from J, the junction kept 11 bases outside the gene matches.

The chain is built from TRBV19 and TRBJ2-1; TRBD1 matches 12 bases. The V gene's germline CDR1 is LNHDA and CDR2 SQIVND (reference sequence). The CDR3 length is 16 residues. V was pared by 1 base and J by 8 bases, with 6 bases of the junction left unmatched. The CDR3 reads CASSIGGQGAGDEQFF. The CDR3 DNA follows: TGTGCCAGTAGTATAGGGGGACAGGGGGCCGGGGATGAGCAGTTCTTC.

The chain carries TRBV12-3 or TRBV12-4 and TRBJ2-3, with TRBD2 matching 8 bases. V lost 6 bases and J lost 10; bases outside the gene matches: 9. This CDR3 is 13 amino acids long. The CDR3 region is CASSHETSGPQYF. Written as DNA, the CDR3 is TGTGCCAGCAGCCACGAAACTAGCGGCCCGCAGTATTTT.

This clone was observed a few times. The rearrangement uses TRBV18 and TRBJ2-1; weak D call: TRBD1 (6 bases). Trimming pared 2 bases from V and 14 bases from J, leaving 22 bases between. Germline CDR1 is KGHSH and CDR2 is LQKENI. CDR3 length: 15 amino acids. The CDR3 region is CASSPSNFRGPGEFF. CDR3 DNA: TGTGCCAGCTCACCAAGCAATTTCCGGGGCCCAGGGGAGTTCTTC.

The chain links TRBV5-1 to TRBJ2-1, with TRBD2 identical over 12 bases. The germline V gene has CDR1 SGHRS and CDR2 YFSETQ. The CDR3 extends over 16 amino acids. Unmatched junction bases numbered 5, after V lost 3 bases and J lost 4 bases. CDR3 nucleotide sequence: TGCGCCAGCAGCTCCCTAGCGGGGGGGCAGTACAATGAGCAGTTCTTC. Its translation is CASSSLAGGQYNEQFF.

The CDR3 spells CASSPHDGGGKYEQYV. DNA for the CDR3: TGTGCCAGCAGCCCTCATGATGGGGGGGGAAAATACGAGCAGTACGTC. The chain employs TRBV5-5 and TRBJ2-7, with 7 positions matching TRBD2. Germline V gives CDR1 SGHKS, CDR2 YYEKEE (reference sequence). The junction had 14 bases not matched to a gene; V was cut back by 4 bases and J by 4 bases. This CDR3 spans 16 amino acids.